This T cell receptor (beta chain) was found in a study of blood T cells in healthy people across ages. The CDR3 covers 14 residues. With 5 bases removed from V and 5 bases from J, the gap between germline ends came to 18 bases. Looked up from germline, CDR1 is DFQATT and CDR2 is SNEGSKA (reference sequence). A J-beta primer mix and a sample-barcoded 5' primer were used in a second PCR of about 7 to 12 cycles. TCRdb re-called the 5' RACE reads through MiXCR, storing one row per CDR3 protein. The table has about 1.8 million distinct CDR3 sequences, around 50% seen once. The origin of this receptor is a woman aged 40 to 50 in good health. The specimen sequenced was blood. The chain links TRBV20-1 to TRBJ2-5, with D possibly matching TRBD2 (7 bases). The CDR3 here is CSAARGGGSETQYF. The DNA for the CDR3 is TGCAGTGCTGCGAGAGGGGGGGGTTCCGAGACCCAGTACTTC.